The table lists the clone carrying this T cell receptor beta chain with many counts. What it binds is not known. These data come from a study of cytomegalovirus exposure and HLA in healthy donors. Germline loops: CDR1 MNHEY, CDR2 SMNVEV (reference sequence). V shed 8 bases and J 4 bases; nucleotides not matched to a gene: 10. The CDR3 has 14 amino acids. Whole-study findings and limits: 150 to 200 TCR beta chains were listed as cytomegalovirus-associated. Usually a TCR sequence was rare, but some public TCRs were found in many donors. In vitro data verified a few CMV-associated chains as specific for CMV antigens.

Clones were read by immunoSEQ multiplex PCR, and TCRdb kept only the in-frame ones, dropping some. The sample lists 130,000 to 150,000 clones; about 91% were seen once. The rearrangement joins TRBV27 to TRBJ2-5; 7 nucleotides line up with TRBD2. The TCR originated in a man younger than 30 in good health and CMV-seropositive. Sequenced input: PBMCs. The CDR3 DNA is TGTGCCAGCGGAGTACTAGGGGAGGGAGAGACCCAGTACTTC. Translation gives CASGVLGEGETQYF.